This T cell receptor beta chain originates from a study of metastatic and nonmetastatic thyroid tumors. About the research overall: From malignant and benign thyroid patients, repertoires in blood and in tumor or nodule tissue were compared. Overall study findings and caveats: Benign nodules were reported to have significantly lower TCR beta diversity than malignant thyroid tumors, in blood and tumor.

Patients had received no treatment of any kind before thyroid surgery. This CDR3 comprises 16 residues. The V segment lost 10 bases and the J segment 7 bases; nucleotides outside the gene matches: 16. Germline V gene data show CDR1 as MNHNS and CDR2 as SASEGT. This clone has just a few counts. No antigen is known for it. As processed by the authors: Using the CDR3 differences seen across clinicopathological groups, the authors built a distant-metastasis classifier for papillary thyroid cancer, which was meant to discriminate distant-metastatic patients. TCRdb re-processed the PCR reads through MiXCR. The V and J calls were not made by the authors but by TCRdb's processing. The sample holds about 39,000 clones, 9.5% to 13% seen once.

Sequencing was carried out using blood. The chain employs TRBV6-1 and TRBJ1-6; 7 nucleotides agree with TRBD1. The origin of this receptor is a male donor with papillary thyroid cancer or a benign thyroid nodule (not recorded which). Some clones in this sample may be carry-over from other donors' samples. CDR3 residues: CATKSTQGQGNSPLHF. The CDR3 DNA follows: TGTGCCACCAAAAGCACACAGGGGCAGGGAAATTCACCCCTCCACTTT.